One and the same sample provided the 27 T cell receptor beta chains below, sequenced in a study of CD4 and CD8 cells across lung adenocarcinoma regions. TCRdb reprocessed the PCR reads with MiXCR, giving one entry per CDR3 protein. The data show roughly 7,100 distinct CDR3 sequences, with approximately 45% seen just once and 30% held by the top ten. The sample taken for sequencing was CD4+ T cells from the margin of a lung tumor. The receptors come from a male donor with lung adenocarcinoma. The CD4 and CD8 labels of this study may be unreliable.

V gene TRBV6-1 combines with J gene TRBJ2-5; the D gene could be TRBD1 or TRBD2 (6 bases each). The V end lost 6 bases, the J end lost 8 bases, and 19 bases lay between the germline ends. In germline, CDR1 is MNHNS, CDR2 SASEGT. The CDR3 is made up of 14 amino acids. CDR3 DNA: TGTGCCAGCAGCGGGGGCAGGGTCCCAGATACCCAGTACTTC. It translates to CASSGGRVPDTQYF.

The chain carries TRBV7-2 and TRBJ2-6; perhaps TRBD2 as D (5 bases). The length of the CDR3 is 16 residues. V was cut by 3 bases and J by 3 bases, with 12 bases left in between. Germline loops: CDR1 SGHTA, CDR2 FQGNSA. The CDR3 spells CASSFGVGFGANVLTF. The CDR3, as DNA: TGTGCCAGCAGCTTCGGGGTGGGGTTTGGGGCCAACGTCCTGACTTTC.

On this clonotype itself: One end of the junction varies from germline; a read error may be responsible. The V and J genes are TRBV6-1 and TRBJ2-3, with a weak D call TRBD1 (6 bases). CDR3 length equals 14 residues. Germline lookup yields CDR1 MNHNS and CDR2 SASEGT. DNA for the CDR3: TGTGCGGGCAGTGGGGGCAGGGTCACAGATACCCAGTATTTT. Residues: CAGSGGRVTDTQYF.

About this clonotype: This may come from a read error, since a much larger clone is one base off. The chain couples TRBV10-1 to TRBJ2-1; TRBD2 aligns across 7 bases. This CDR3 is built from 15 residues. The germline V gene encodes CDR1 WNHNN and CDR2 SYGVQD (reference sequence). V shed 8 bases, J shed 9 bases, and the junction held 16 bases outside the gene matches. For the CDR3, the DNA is TGCGCCAGCGGTGTTGGGGGGGGGAGGGCGGGTGAGCAGTTCTTC. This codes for CASGVGGGRAGEQFF.

CDR3 region: CASSEGAGCTGKLYF. In DNA, the CDR3 is TGTGCCAGCAGTGAGGGCGCGGGTTGCACCGGTAAGCTGTATTTT. The chain is built from TRBV6-1 and TRBJ2-3; tentative D call: TRBD2 (5 bases). The V gene lost 3 bases and the J gene lost 14 bases, with 24 bases spanning the gap. Germline CDR1 is MNHNS and CDR2 is SASEGT. The CDR3 has 15 amino acids.

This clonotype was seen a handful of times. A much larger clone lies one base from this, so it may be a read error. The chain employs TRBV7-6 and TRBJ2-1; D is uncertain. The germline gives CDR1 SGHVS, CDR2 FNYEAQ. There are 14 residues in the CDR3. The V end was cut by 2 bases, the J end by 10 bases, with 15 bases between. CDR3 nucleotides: TGTGCCAGCAGCTTACAGTTAAGCTCCTACGAGCAGTTCTTC. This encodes CASSLQLSSYEQFF.

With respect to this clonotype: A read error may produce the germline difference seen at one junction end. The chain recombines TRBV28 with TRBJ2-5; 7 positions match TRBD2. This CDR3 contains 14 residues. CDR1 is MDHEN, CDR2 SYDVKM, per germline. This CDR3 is CASKDRDYPETQYF. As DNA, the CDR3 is TGTGCCAGCAAAGACCGGGACTATCCAGAGACCCAGTATTTC.

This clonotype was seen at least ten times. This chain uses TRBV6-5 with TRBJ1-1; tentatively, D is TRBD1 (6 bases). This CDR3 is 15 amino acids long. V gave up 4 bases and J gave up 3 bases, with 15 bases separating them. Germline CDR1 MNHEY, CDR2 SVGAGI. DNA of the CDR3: TGTGCCAGCAGTTTCCGACAGACAGGTTACACTGAAGCTTTCTTT. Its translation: CASSFRQTGYTEAFF.

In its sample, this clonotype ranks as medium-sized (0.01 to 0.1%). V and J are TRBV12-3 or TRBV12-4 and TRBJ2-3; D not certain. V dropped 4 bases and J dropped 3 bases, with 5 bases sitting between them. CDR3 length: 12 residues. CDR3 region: CASSWLTDTQYF. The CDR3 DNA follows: TGTGCCAGCAGTTGGCTAACAGATACGCAGTATTTT.

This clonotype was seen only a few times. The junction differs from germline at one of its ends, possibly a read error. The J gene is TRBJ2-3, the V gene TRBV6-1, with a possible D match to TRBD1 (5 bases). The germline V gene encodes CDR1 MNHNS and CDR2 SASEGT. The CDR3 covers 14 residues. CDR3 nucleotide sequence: TGTGCCAGCAGTGGGGGCAGGGTCACAGATACCCAGTATTTT. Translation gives CASSGGRVTDTQYF.

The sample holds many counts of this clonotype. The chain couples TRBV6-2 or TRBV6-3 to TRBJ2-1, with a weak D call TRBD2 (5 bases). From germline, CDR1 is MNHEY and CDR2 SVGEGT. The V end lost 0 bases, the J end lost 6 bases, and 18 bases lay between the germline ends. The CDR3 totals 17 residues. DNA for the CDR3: TGTGCCAGCAGTTACTCGAAGGGCGGGCGCTTTACCAATGAGCAGTTCTTC. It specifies CASSYSKGGRFTNEQFF.

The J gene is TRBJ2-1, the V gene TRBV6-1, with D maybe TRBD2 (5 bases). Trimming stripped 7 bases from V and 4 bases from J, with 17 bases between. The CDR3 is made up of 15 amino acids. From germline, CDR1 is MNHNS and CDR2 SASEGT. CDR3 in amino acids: CASKVGGPPYNEQFF. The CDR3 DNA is TGTGCCAGCAAGGTTGGCGGGCCCCCTTACAATGAGCAGTTCTTC.

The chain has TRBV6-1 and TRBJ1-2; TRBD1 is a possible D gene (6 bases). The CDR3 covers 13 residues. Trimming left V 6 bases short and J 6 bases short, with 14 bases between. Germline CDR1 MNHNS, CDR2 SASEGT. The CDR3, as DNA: TGTGCCAGCAGCCGTCGGGGGGCTGATGGCTACACCTTC. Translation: CASSRRGADGYTF.

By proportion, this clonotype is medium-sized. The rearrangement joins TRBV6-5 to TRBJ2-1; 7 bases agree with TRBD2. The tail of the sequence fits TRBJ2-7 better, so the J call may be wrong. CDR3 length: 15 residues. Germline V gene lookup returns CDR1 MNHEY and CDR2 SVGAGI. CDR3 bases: TGTGCCAGCAGTTACTCCCCGGGACTAACCTACGAGCAGTACTTC. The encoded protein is CASSYSPGLTYEQYF.

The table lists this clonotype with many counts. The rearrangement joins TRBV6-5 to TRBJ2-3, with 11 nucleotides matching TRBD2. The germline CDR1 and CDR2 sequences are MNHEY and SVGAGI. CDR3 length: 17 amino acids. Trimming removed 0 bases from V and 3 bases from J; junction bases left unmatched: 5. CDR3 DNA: TGTGCCAGCAGTTACTCGATAGCGGGAGGGCCAACAGATACGCAGTATTTT. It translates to CASSYSIAGGPTDTQYF.

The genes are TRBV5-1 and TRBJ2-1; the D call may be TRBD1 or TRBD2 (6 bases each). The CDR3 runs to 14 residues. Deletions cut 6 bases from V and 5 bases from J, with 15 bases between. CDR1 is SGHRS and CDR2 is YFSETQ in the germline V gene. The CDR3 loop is CASTAIGGNNEQFF. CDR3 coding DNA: TGCGCCAGCACGGCAATAGGGGGGAACAATGAGCAGTTCTTC.

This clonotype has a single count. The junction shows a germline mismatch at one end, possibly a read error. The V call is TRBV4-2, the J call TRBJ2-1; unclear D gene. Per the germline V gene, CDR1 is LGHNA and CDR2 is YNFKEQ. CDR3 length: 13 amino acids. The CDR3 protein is CASSRLRADKQFF. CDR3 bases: TGTGCCAGCAGCCGCTTAAGGGCAGATAAGCAGTTCTTT.

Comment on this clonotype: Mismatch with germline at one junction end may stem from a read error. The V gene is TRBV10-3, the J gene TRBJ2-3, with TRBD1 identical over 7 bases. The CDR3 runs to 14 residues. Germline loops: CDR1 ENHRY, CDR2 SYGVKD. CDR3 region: CAISVMRGPNTQYF. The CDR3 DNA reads TGCGCCATCAGTGTTATGAGGGGGCCAAACACGCAGTACTTT.

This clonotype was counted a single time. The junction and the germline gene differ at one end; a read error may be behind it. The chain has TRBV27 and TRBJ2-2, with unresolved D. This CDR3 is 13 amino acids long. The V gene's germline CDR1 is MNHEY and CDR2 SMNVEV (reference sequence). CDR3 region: CAIRGVSTEALYF. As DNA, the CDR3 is TGTGCCATCAGAGGTGTGAGCACAGAGGCGCTGTATTTT.

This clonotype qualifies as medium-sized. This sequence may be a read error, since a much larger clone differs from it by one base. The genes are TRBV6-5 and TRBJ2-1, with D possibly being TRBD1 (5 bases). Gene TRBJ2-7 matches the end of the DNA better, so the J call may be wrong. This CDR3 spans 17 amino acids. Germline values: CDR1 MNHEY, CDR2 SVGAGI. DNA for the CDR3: TGTGCCAGCAGTTACTCGAGTTGGTACAGGAGTTACAATGAGCAGTACTTC. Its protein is CASSYSSWYRSYNEQYF.

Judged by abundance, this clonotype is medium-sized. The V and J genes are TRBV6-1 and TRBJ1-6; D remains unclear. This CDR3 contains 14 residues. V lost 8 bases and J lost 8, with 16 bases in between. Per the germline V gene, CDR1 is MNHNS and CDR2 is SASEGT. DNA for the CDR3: TGTGCCAGCCGCGGCGGGGTGACTGATTCACCCCTCCACTTT. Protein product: CASRGGVTDSPLHF.

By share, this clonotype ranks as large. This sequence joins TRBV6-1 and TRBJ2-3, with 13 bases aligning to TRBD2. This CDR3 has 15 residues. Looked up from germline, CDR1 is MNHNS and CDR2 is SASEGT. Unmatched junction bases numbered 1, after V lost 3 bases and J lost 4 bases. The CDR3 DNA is TGTGCCAGCAGTGAGACTAGCGGGGGGCCAGATACGCAGTATTTT. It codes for CASSETSGGPDTQYF.

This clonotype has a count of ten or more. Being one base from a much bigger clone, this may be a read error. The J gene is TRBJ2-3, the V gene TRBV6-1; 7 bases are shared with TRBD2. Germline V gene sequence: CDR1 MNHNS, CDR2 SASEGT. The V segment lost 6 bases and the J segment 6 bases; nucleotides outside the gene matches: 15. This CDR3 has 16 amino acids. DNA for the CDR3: TGTGCCAGCAGGGGGGGGGGGGGGAGGGCCTCGGATACGCAGTATTTT. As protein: CASRGGGGRASDTQYF.

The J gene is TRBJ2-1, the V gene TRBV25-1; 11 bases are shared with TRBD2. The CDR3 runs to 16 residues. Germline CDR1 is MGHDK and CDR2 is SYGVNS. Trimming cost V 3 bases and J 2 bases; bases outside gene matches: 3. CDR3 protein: CASSELAGGAYNEQFF. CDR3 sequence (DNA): TGTGCCAGCAGTGAGCTAGCGGGAGGAGCCTACAATGAGCAGTTCTTC. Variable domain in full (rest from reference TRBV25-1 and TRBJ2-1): EADIYQTPRYLVIGTGKKITLECSQTMGHDKMYWYQQDPGMELHLIHYSYGVNSTEKGDLSSESTVSRIRTEHFPLTLESARPSHTSQYLCASSELAGGAYNEQFFGPGTRLTVL.

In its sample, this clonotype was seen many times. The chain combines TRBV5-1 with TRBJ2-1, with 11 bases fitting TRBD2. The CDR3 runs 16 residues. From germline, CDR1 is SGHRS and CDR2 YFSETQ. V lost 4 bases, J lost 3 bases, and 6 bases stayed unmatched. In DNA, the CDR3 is TGCGCCAGCAGCATAATAGCGGGAGGGATCTACAATGAGCAGTTCTTC. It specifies CASSIIAGGIYNEQFF.

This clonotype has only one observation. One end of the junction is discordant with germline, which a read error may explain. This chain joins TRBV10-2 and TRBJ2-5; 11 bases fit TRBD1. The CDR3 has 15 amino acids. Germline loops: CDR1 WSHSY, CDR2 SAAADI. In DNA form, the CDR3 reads TGCGCCAGGGGACAGGGGGGCGGGGCCCAAAAGACTCAGTACTTC. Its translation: CARGQGGGAQKTQYF.

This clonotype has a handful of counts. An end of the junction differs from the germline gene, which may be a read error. CDR3 sequence reads: CASSLAGGGYNEQYF. The CDR3, as DNA: TGTGCCAGCAGTTTAGCGGGAGGCGGCTACAATGAGCAGTACTTT. The V call is TRBV6-5, the J call TRBJ2-3; TRBD2 matches 10 bases. In germline, CDR1 is MNHEY, CDR2 SVGAGI. CDR3 length equals 15 residues.